This T cell receptor beta chain was identified during a study of CD8+ T cells in alopecia areata. Sorting of CD4+ and CD8+ T cells was performed on PBMCs. Germline CDR1 reads SGHDN; CDR2 reads FVKESK. The CDR3 contains 17 residues. V shed 4 bases and J 8 bases; nucleotides not matched to a gene: 14. Study results and limitations: Compared with mice, patients displayed less clear TCR sharing, possibly for HLA-related reasons. Lesional tissue from the scalp (especially in alopecia totalis/universalis) showed higher clonality than normal scalp.

As concerns this clone: Its antigen is as yet unknown.

As the sequencing template, cDNA was produced by extracting RNA and reverse transcribing it. Some clones are missing from TCRdb's copy, which holds only in-frame ones; the method was immunoSEQ multiplex PCR. This sample has roughly 30,000 clones, with around 62% found just once. This TCR was sampled from a human donor with alopecia areata. The sample consisted of NKG2D-high CD8+ T cells sorted from blood. The chain employs TRBV14 and TRBJ1-4; 9 bases are shared with TRBD1. CDR3 nucleotides: TGTGCCAGCAGCCGAACAGTCGACAGGGGGGTAAACGAAAAACTGTTTTTT. Its protein product is CASSRTVDRGVNEKLFF.